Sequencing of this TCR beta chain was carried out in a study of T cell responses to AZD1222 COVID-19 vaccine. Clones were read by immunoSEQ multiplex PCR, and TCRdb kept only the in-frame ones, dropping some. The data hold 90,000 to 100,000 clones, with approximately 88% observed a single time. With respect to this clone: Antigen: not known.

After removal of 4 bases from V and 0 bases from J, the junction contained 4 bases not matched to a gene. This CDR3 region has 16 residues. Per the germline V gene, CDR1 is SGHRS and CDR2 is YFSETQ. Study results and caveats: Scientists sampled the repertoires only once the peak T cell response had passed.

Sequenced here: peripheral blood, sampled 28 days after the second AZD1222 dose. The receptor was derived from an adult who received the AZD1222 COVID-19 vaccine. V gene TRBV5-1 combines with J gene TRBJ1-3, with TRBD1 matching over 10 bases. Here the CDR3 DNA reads TGCGCCAGCAGCGGGGGACAGGGGAGCTCTGGAAACACCATATATTTT. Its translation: CASSGGQGSSGNTIYF.